This T cell receptor beta chain was profiled in a study of blood T cell repertoires in COVID-19. Overall study context: PBMCs, B-cell-depleted T cells, or T cells provided the cDNA or gDNA that made up the material.

V shed 8 bases, J shed 5 bases, and the junction held 11 bases outside the gene matches. Germline V gene lookup returns CDR1 MNHEY and CDR2 SMNVEV (reference sequence). This CDR3 contains 15 residues. TCRdb's copy holds only in-frame clones and misses some; the assay was immunoSEQ multiplex PCR. This sample has approximately 300,000 clones, with around nine tenths found just once. The study drew participants aged about 18 to 89 years from 20 to 30 US areas. Cohorts were based on clinical histories the participants reported. The source material was PBMCs or T cells enriched from blood (not recorded which). This clonotype was obtained from a woman younger than 45 who had recovered from COVID-19. The chain couples TRBV27 to TRBJ1-4; 7 nucleotides agree with TRBD1. The CDR3 DNA reads as TGTGCCAGCGCCGCCCGGGCAGGGGGAAATGAAAAACTGTTTTTT. It specifies CASAARAGGNEKLFF.